Included here is one T cell receptor (beta chain) sequence, with context. Authors' processing steps: Estimation of nucleated cell counts was performed using reference gene primer amplification. Method: immunoSEQ multiplex PCR; TCRdb's copy keeps in-frame clones and lacks some. V and J calls and clone size are copied from that table; D and trimming were computed from the DNA. This sample has 200,000 to 300,000 clones; 65% to 90% occur once, and the top ten carry 2% to 2.5%. V was shortened by 2 bases and J by 3 bases, with 11 bases between the two germline ends. The CDR3 spans 14 residues. The germline gives CDR1 SGHDN, CDR2 FVKESK. The record originates from a study of blood T cell repertoires in COVID-19. Study background: Sites across the United States, Italy and Spain contributed samples from acute and convalescent COVID-19.

What was sequenced was peripheral blood. The source is a man aged 35 to 55 who had recovered from COVID-19. The chain links TRBV14 to TRBJ2-7, with no clear D. The CDR3 coding sequence is TGTGCCAGCAGCCAACTCCCAGAATACTACGAGCAGTACTTC. Amino acid sequence: CASSQLPEYYEQYF.